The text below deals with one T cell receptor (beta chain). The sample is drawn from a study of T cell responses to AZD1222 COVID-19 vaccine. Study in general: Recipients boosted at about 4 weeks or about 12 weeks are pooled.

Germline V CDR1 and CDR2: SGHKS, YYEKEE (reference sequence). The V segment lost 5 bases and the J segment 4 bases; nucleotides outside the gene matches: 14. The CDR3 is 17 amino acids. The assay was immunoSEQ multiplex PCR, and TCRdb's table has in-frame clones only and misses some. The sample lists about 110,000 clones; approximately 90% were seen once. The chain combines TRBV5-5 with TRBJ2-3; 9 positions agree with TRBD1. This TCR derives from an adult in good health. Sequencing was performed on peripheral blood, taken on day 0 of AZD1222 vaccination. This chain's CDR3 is CASSFTLPGQGSDTQYF. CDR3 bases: TGTGCCAGCAGTTTTACTCTCCCGGGACAGGGTTCAGATACGCAGTATTTT. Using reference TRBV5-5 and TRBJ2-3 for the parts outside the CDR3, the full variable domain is DAGVTQSPTHLIKTRGQQVTLRCSPISGHKSVSWYQQVLGQGPQFIFQYYEKEERGRGNFPDRFSARQFPNYSSELNVNALLLGDSALYLCASSFTLPGQGSDTQYFGPGTRLTVL.